The present T cell receptor (beta chain) was sequenced within a study of blood T cell repertoires in COVID-19. For the study at large: Sites across the United States, Italy and Spain contributed samples from acute and convalescent COVID-19. The cDNA or gDNA used as material had been derived from T cells, B-cell-depleted T cells, or PBMCs.

V was clipped by 5 bases and J by 6 bases; unmatched bases: 3. The CDR3 has 15 amino acids. The germline gives CDR1 SGHRS, CDR2 YFSETQ. In the authors' methods: Estimation of nucleated cell counts relied on the amplification of reference gene primers. The assay was immunoSEQ multiplex PCR, and TCRdb's table has in-frame clones only and misses some. V and J calls and clone size are given by that table; D and trimming were obtained from the DNA. The data show about 200,000 clones, about 79% seen once. The clonotype originates from a man in his fifties or sixties with active or convalescent COVID-19. V gene TRBV5-1 combines with J gene TRBJ2-1; 15 nucleotides match TRBD2. The sequencing input was peripheral blood. The CDR3 region is CASRKGLAGGNEQFF. The DNA for the CDR3 is TGCGCCAGCAGAAAGGGACTAGCGGGGGGCAATGAGCAGTTCTTC.